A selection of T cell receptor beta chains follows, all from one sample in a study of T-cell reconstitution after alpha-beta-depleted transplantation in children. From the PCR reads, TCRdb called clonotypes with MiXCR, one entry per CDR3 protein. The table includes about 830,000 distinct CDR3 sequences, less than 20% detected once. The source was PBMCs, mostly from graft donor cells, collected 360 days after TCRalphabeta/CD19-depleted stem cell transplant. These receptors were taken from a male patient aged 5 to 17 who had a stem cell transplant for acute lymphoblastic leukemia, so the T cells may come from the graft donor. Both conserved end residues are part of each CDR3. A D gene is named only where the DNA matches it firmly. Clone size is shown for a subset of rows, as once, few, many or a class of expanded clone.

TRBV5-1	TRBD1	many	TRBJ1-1	CASGTANTEAFF	TGCGCCAGCGGGACAGCGAACACTGAAGCTTTCTTT
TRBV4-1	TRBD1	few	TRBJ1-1	CASSQAWTGGHTEAFF	TGCGCCAGCAGCCAAGCCTGGACAGGCGGACACACTGAAGCTTTCTTT
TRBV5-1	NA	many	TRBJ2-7	CASSLSREQYF	TGCGCCAGCAGCTTGAGCCGCGAGCAGTACTTC
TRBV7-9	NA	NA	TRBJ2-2	CASSLDDSTGELFF	TGTGCCAGCAGCTTAGACGATTCGACCGGGGAGCTGTTTTTT
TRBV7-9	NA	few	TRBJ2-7	CASSGGAGYEQYF	TGTGCCAGCAGCGGAGGGGCAGGGTACGAGCAGTACTTC
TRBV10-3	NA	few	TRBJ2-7	CAIREDSSYEQYF	TGTGCCATCAGGGAGGACAGCTCCTACGAGCAGTACTTC
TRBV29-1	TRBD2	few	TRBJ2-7	CSVARRLAGVGYEQYF	TGCAGCGTAGCCCGACGGCTAGCGGGAGTTGGCTACGAGCAGTACTTC
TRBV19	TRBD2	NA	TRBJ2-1	CASSMTSGTSRDEQFF	TGTGCCAGTAGTATGACTAGCGGGACAAGTCGGGATGAGCAGTTCTTC
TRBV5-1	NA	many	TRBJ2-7	CASSGLEDEQYF	TGCGCCAGCAGTGGGTTAGAGGACGAGCAGTACTTC
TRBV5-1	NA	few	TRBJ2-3	CASRALRSGYTDTQYF	TGCGCCAGCAGGGCTCTCCGTAGCGGATACACAGATACGCAGTATTTT
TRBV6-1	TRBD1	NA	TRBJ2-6	CASSVPSGQGALWTGANVLTF	TGTGCCAGCAGTGTCCCCAGTGGGCAGGGGGCGCTTTGGACTGGGGCCAACGTCCTGACTTTC
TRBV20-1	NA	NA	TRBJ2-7	CSATRGHYEQYF	TGCAGTGCCACCCGGGGCCACTACGAGCAGTACTTC
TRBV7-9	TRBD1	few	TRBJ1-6	CASTQRDRGNSPLHF	TGTGCCAGCACCCAACGGGACAGGGGAAACTCACCCCTCCACTTT